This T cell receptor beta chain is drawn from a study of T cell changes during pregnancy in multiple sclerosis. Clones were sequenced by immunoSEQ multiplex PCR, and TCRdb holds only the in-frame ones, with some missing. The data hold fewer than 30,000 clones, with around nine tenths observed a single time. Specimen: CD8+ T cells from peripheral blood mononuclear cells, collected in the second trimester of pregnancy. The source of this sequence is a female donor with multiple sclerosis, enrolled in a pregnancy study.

CDR3 region: CASSEDSPYEQYF. CDR3 DNA sequence: TGTGCCAGCAGCGAGGACAGTCCCTACGAGCAGTACTTC. The J gene is TRBJ2-7, the V gene TRBV5-6; D may be TRBD1 (6 bases). V was trimmed by 4 bases and J by 2 bases, leaving 10 bases between them. This CDR3 region has 13 residues. Germline CDR1 reads SGHDT; CDR2 reads YYEEEE.